These 12 T cell receptor beta chains share one sample of origin, sequenced in a study of tumor-infiltrating lymphocytes in oesophageal squamous cell carcinoma. TCRdb independently ran MiXCR on the PCR reads; one entry per CDR3 protein. The sample has approximately 19,000 distinct CDR3 sequences, 45% to 50% seen once. The specimen sequenced was esophageal tumor tissue. These receptors were obtained from a male donor with esophageal squamous cell carcinoma.

This chain links TRBV7-6 with TRBJ2-3, with 9 bases fitting TRBD2. J gave up 14 bases and V 0 bases, and 15 bases lay outside the gene matches. The CDR3 loop spans 16 amino acids. From germline, CDR1 is SGHVS and CDR2 FNYEAQ. The CDR3 nucleotides are TGTGCCAGCAGCTTAGCGGCTAGCGGGAACACCGGGGAGCTGTATTTT. Its translation is CASSLAASGNTGELYF.

In its sample, this clonotype was seen a few times. V usage is TRBV7-8 and J usage is TRBJ2-4; 8 bases fit TRBD1. Judging by the DNA end, TRBJ2-5 fits better; the J call may be wrong. There are 16 residues in the CDR3. CDR1 SGHVS and CDR2 FQNEAQ come from the germline V gene. In DNA, the CDR3 is TGTGCCAGCAGCCGACTCCCAGGACAGGGTTGGGAGACCCAGTACTTC. Protein sequence: CASSRLPGQGWETQYF.

This clonotype was counted between two and nine times. This chain uses TRBV7-3 with TRBJ2-1; 12 nucleotides match TRBD2. CDR3 length equals 15 residues. J gave up 1 base and V 6 bases, and 1 base lay outside the gene matches. The germline CDR1 and CDR2 sequences are SGHTA and FQGTGA. The DNA for the CDR3 is TGTGCCAGCAGGACTAGCGGGGGATCCTACAATGAGCAGTTCTTC. Translated, it gives CASRTSGGSYNEQFF.

At least ten counts were recorded for this clonotype. J is TRBJ1-3 and V is TRBV6-1; D is unclear. This CDR3 has 16 residues. Trimming shortened V by 2 bases and J by 0 bases, and 11 bases separated the two germline ends. The germline V gene has CDR1 MNHNS and CDR2 SASEGT. The CDR3 region is CASSEQAANSGNTIYF. The CDR3 DNA follows: TGTGCCAGCAGTGAACAAGCCGCCAACTCTGGAAACACCATATATTTT.

This rearrangement joins TRBV28 to TRBJ2-6; 8 bases fit TRBD1. The J call may be faulty, since TRBJ2-7 better matches the DNA end. This CDR3 comprises 14 residues. Germline CDR1 is MDHEN and CDR2 is SYDVKM. The CDR3 region is CASSEGQALYEQYF. CDR3 DNA sequence: TGTGCCAGCAGTGAGGGACAGGCGCTCTACGAGCAGTACTTC.

The chain links TRBV7-3 to TRBJ1-1; D is unclear. TRBJ2-5 explains the end of the DNA better; the J call may be wrong. This CDR3 contains 13 residues. The germline CDR1 and CDR2 sequences are SGHTA and FQGTGA. CDR3: CASSLTPSETQYF. In DNA, the CDR3 is TGTGCCAGCAGCTTAACCCCCTCGGAGACCCAGTACTTC.

This chain uses TRBV6-6 with TRBJ1-2; 7 nucleotides match TRBD1. Germline assignment: CDR1 MNHNY and CDR2 SVGAGI (reference sequence). Losses at the gene ends were 2 bases for V and 0 bases for J; bases not matched to a gene: 3. The length of the CDR3 is 15 residues. Here the CDR3 DNA reads TGTGCCAGCAGTTACCTGGGACAGTCTAACTATGGCTACACCTTC. Translation: CASSYLGQSNYGYTF.

This chain joins TRBV6-2 or TRBV6-3 and TRBJ2-4; the match to TRBD2 covers 8 bases. The germline gives CDR1 MNHEY, CDR2 SVGEGT. V lost 7 bases to trimming and J lost 15 bases; unmatched junction nucleotides: 20. The CDR3 has 15 amino acids. The CDR3 loop is CASTPRAGGTGELYF. The DNA of the CDR3 is TGTGCCAGCACCCCTAGGGCGGGAGGTACCGGGGAGCTGTACTTC.

The J gene is TRBJ1-1, the V gene TRBV7-2; D is unresolved. The CDR3 extends over 16 amino acids. Per the germline V gene, CDR1 is SGHTA and CDR2 is FQGNSA. The V end was cut by 2 bases, the J end by 1 base, with 14 bases between. This CDR3 is CASSLSGSVWNTEAFF. The CDR3 DNA is TGTGCCAGCAGCTTATCCGGAAGTGTTTGGAACACTGAAGCTTTCTTT.

This clonotype was seen a few times. The chain recombines TRBV7-3 with TRBJ2-6; no clear D gene. V was shortened by 1 base and J by 0 bases, with 4 bases between the two germline ends. The CDR3 has 15 amino acids. Per germline, CDR1 SGHTA and CDR2 FQGTGA. The CDR3 nucleotides are TGTGCCAGCAGCTTAATGTCCTCTGGGGCCAACGTCCTGACTTTC. Protein sequence: CASSLMSSGANVLTF.

This chain joins TRBV7-8 and TRBJ2-1, with 11 bases that match TRBD2. V gave up 5 bases and J gave up 3 bases; unmatched junction bases: 3. CDR1 and CDR2 (germline): SGHVS, FQNEAQ. This CDR3 is built from 15 residues. CDR3 loop: CASSLGLAVYNEQFF. The CDR3 bases are TGTGCCAGCAGCCTGGGACTAGCGGTCTACAATGAGCAGTTCTTC. Complete variable domain (other parts from reference TRBV7-8 and TRBJ2-1): GAGVSQSPRYKVAKRGQDVALRCDPISGHVSLFWYQQALGQGPEFLTYFQNEAQLDKSGLPSDRFFAERPEGSVSTLKIQRTQQEDSAVYLCASSLGLAVYNEQFFGPGTRLTVL.

The rearrangement joins TRBV29-1 to TRBJ2-4, with unresolved D. Matching the DNA end better, TRBJ2-5 makes the J call doubtful. Germline lookup yields CDR1 SQVTM and CDR2 ANQGSEA. The CDR3 has 12 amino acids. The CDR3 DNA follows: TGCAGCGCCCCCGGTCCGGTAGAGACCCAGTACTTC. It is translated as CSAPGPVETQYF.